This T cell receptor beta chain is from a study of CD8 T cells in Susac syndrome. Trimming stripped 3 bases from V and 5 bases from J, with 10 bases between. The CDR3 spans 13 residues. Germline V gives CDR1 SQVTM, CDR2 ANQGSEA. This clonotype has just a few counts. RNA was extracted with the RNeasy kit, and a quantity of about 0.45 to 1 ug was reverse transcribed using random hexamers. A single record per CDR3 protein comes from TCRdb applying MiXCR to the immunoSEQ multiplex PCR reads. The sample carries 150,000 to 250,000 distinct CDR3 sequences, more than 90% recorded once. This receptor was obtained from a human donor with multiple sclerosis. Sequenced material: CD4+ T cells from PBMCs. The chain carries TRBV29-1 and TRBJ2-2; D is possibly TRBD2 (5 bases). The CDR3 DNA reads as TGCAGCGTTGATCGAGGGAATACCGGGGAGCTGTTTTTT. This translates into CSVDRGNTGELFF.